One and the same sample provided the 18 T cell receptor beta chains below, sequenced in a study of blood T cell repertoires in COVID-19. Sequenced by immunoSEQ multiplex PCR; TCRdb stores in-frame clones only, minus some. The sample consists of about 120,000 clones, 85% to 90% of them appearing once. The specimen sequenced was peripheral blood. The receptors derive from a man in his sixties with acute or convalescent COVID-19.

The chain links TRBV4-3 to TRBJ1-1, with 11 bases fitting TRBD1. The J segment lost 3 bases and the V segment lost 0 bases, leaving 6 bases of the junction unmatched. The CDR3 is made up of 17 amino acids. In germline, CDR1 is LGHNA, CDR2 YSLEER. The CDR3 reads CASSQDRTGGFYTEAFF. Written as DNA, the CDR3 is TGCGCCAGCAGCCAAGATCGGACAGGGGGCTTCTACACTGAAGCTTTCTTT.

The V and J genes are TRBV28 and TRBJ2-2; D might be TRBD2 (6 bases). The CDR3 covers 14 residues. Per the germline V gene, CDR1 is MDHEN and CDR2 is SYDVKM. The V end was cut by 8 bases, the J end by 1 base, with 11 bases between. The CDR3: CASGGTVNTGELFF. The CDR3 DNA is TGTGCCAGCGGGGGGACTGTGAACACCGGGGAGCTGTTTTTT.

The J gene is TRBJ2-3, the V gene TRBV5-1, with D maybe TRBD1 (6 bases). Deletions cut 4 bases from V and 0 bases from J, with 12 bases between. The CDR3 spans 15 residues. Germline assignment: CDR1 SGHRS and CDR2 YFSETQ. This CDR3 reads CASSQRTASTDTQYF. The CDR3, as DNA: TGCGCCAGCAGCCAAAGGACAGCCAGCACAGATACGCAGTATTTT.

The rearrangement links TRBV7-9 to TRBJ2-2; 9 bases agree with TRBD1. The V and J ends lost 4 bases and 4 bases, in that order; junction bases with no gene match: 10. This CDR3 spans 17 amino acids. CDR1 and CDR2 from the germline V gene are SEHNR and FQNEAQ (reference sequence). CDR3 protein: CASSSPRTGEGTGELFF. CDR3 bases: TGTGCCAGCAGCTCACCCCGGACAGGGGAGGGCACCGGGGAGCTGTTTTTT.

This rearrangement joins TRBV5-4 to TRBJ2-6; tentative D call: TRBD2 (6 bases). The CDR3 consists of 18 residues. The germline V gene has CDR1 SGHNT and CDR2 YYREEE (reference sequence). V lost 3 bases to trimming and J lost 0 bases, with 16 bases between them. The CDR3 DNA follows: TGTGCCAGCAGCTCGAGTTCGGGGAGGAGCTCTGGGGCCAACGTCCTGACTTTC. Translating it yields CASSSSSGRSSGANVLTF.

This chain connects TRBV7-2 to TRBJ2-2, with TRBD1 matching over 9 bases. The CDR3 consists of 15 residues. V lost 6 bases and J lost 4; bases outside the gene matches: 6. Germline values: CDR1 SGHTA, CDR2 FQGNSA. CDR3 in DNA: TGTGCCAGCAGGGGACAGGGTGCGGGCACCGGGGAGCTGTTTTTT. This codes for CASRGQGAGTGELFF.

This CDR3 is CASSSSTGNKVLFF. The DNA for the CDR3 is TGTGCCAGCAGTTCAAGCACAGGGAATAAAGTCCTGTTTTTT. The chain couples TRBV6-6 to TRBJ1-4, with TRBD1 as a possible D gene (6 bases). In germline, CDR1 is MNHNY, CDR2 SVGAGI (reference sequence). The CDR3 is made up of 14 amino acids. Trimming cost V 4 bases and J 14 bases, with 20 bases left between them.

This clone was observed a single time. This sequence joins TRBV28 and TRBJ1-5; the match to TRBD1 covers 9 bases. Germline V gene sequence: CDR1 MDHEN, CDR2 SYDVKM. The CDR3 covers 18 residues. With V trimmed by 8 bases and J by 2 bases, 16 bases remained unmatched. Written as DNA, the CDR3 is TGTGCCAGCTCAAACCCGGGACAGGGCGTTATGGGCAATCAGCCCCAGCATTTT. Translating gives CASSNPGQGVMGNQPQHF.

The sample holds one count of this clone. The V call is TRBV5-1, the J call TRBJ2-1; 9 nucleotides line up with TRBD2. From germline, CDR1 is SGHRS and CDR2 YFSETQ. This CDR3 has 16 amino acids. Losses at the gene ends were 2 bases for V and 10 bases for J; bases not matched to a gene: 13. CDR3 protein: CASSFELAGGPREQFF. The CDR3 nucleotides are TGCGCCAGCAGCTTTGAACTGGCGGGAGGGCCCCGAGAGCAGTTCTTC.

The V gene is TRBV25-1, the J gene TRBJ2-3, with D maybe TRBD2 (6 bases). There are 16 residues in the CDR3. V was cut by 1 base and J by 6 bases, with 17 bases left in between. CDR1 is MGHDK and CDR2 is SYGVNS in the germline V gene. In nucleotides, the CDR3 is TGTGCCAGCAGTGAATCTAAAATTGCGGGGACTGATACGCAGTATTTT. Protein product: CASSESKIAGTDTQYF.

Only one count was recorded for this clone. The chain employs TRBV6-2 or TRBV6-3 and TRBJ2-3; TRBD1 agrees at 8 bases. The junction had 8 bases not matched to a gene; V was cut back by 5 bases and J by 4 bases. CDR1 and CDR2 from the germline V gene are MNHEY and SVGEGT. The CDR3 consists of 15 residues. The CDR3 loop reads CASSPSGGFADTQYF. Written as DNA, the CDR3 is TGTGCCAGCAGTCCCTCAGGGGGCTTCGCAGATACGCAGTATTTT.

The chain uses TRBV4-3 and TRBJ2-1, with 9 bases lining up with TRBD2. CDR1 and CDR2 from the germline V gene are LGHNA and YSLEER. J lost 9 bases, V lost 1 base, and 10 bases had no gene match. This CDR3 region has 16 residues. CDR3 sequence reads: CASSQALRLAAGEQFF. Written as DNA, the CDR3 is TGCGCCAGCAGCCAAGCGCTGAGACTAGCGGCGGGTGAGCAGTTCTTC.

CDR3 loop: CASSLEQAAYEQYF. The CDR3 DNA sequence: TGTGCCAGCAGCTTAGAACAGGCCGCCTACGAGCAGTACTTC. V is TRBV7-2 and J is TRBJ2-7; D is possibly TRBD1 (5 bases). V lost 1 base and J lost 2, with 9 bases in between. Germline V gives CDR1 SGHTA, CDR2 FQGNSA. There are 14 residues in the CDR3.

V is TRBV7-9 and J is TRBJ2-7; TRBD1 might be the D (6 bases). Germline values: CDR1 SEHNR, CDR2 FQNEAQ (reference sequence). The V and J ends lost 1 base and 3 bases respectively, with 13 bases between them. This CDR3 has 15 residues. Written as DNA, the CDR3 is TGTGCCAGCAGCTTAGTGGGGGCTCGGATCTACGAGCAGTACTTC. Amino acid sequence: CASSLVGARIYEQYF.

V gene TRBV29-1 combines with J gene TRBJ2-2; a possible D gene is TRBD1 (6 bases). There are 13 residues in the CDR3. The V end was cut by 6 bases, the J end by 7 bases, with 15 bases between. Germline V CDR1 and CDR2: SQVTM, ANQGSEA. For the CDR3, the DNA is TGCAGCGTCACCCCAGGGGCCGTCGGGGAGCTGTTTTTT. It specifies CSVTPGAVGELFF.

V gene TRBV11-2 combines with J gene TRBJ2-2; the match to TRBD2 covers 11 bases. Losses at the gene ends were 1 base for V and 6 bases for J; bases not matched to a gene: 4. CDR1 is SGHAT and CDR2 is FQNNGV in the germline V gene. The CDR3 loop spans 16 amino acids. DNA of the CDR3: TGTGCCAGCAGCTTAGCTCTAGCGGGAGGCGCCGGGGAGCTGTTTTTT. Translated: CASSLALAGGAGELFF.

This clone came up a few times. The chain combines TRBV5-1 with TRBJ2-1; D is possibly TRBD2 (6 bases). The CDR3 covers 15 residues. V was pared by 4 bases and J by 4 bases, with 15 bases between. Germline-derived CDR1 and CDR2 are SGHRS and YFSETQ. The CDR3 coding sequence is TGCGCCAGCAGCCCGCATCGGGACTCTTACAATGAGCAGTTCTTC. It specifies CASSPHRDSYNEQFF. Together with reference TRBV5-1 and TRBJ2-1, the CDR3 gives the full variable domain: KAGVTQTPRYLIKTRGQQVTLSCSPISGHRSVSWYQQTPGQGLQFLFEYFSETQRNKGNFPGRFSGRQFSNSRSEMNVSTLELGDSALYLCASSPHRDSYNEQFFGPGTRLTVL.

Worth noting for this clone: This same CDR3 is encoded by further DNA sequences in the sample. The gene calls are TRBV24-1 and TRBJ2-1, with 9 bases lining up with TRBD1. Unmatched junction bases numbered 4, after V lost 4 bases and J lost 1 base. CDR1 KGHDR and CDR2 SFDVKD come from the germline V gene. CDR3 length: 16 amino acids. In nucleotides, the CDR3 is TGTGCCACCAGTGACCCACAGGGGGCATCCTACAATGAGCAGTTCTTC. The encoded protein is CATSDPQGASYNEQFF.